This passage covers 2 T cell receptor beta chains from one sample sequenced in a study of T cell responses to AZD1222 COVID-19 vaccine. Assay used: immunoSEQ multiplex PCR; TCRdb lists only in-frame clones, some missing. The data contain 140,000 to 150,000 clones, 90% to 95% of them singletons. Material: peripheral blood, obtained on day 0 of AZD1222 vaccination. These receptors all stem from an adult in good health.

This clone was seen only once. The chain recombines TRBV28 with TRBJ1-6, with D possibly matching TRBD1 (6 bases). The CDR3 runs 16 residues. CDR1 is MDHEN and CDR2 is SYDVKM in the germline V gene. V lost 5 bases to trimming and J lost 7 bases, with 18 bases between them. The CDR3 region is CASSLTGTFPNSPLHF. The CDR3 nucleotides are TGTGCCAGCAGTCTGACCGGGACATTCCCAAATTCACCCCTCCACTTT.

The chain has TRBV5-1 and TRBJ2-7; 7 bases are a match to TRBD2. This CDR3 spans 13 amino acids. From germline, CDR1 is SGHRS and CDR2 YFSETQ. V was clipped by 1 base and J by 3 bases; unmatched bases: 1. Here the CDR3 reads CASSLTGGYEQYF. The CDR3 DNA follows: TGCGCCAGCAGCTTGACGGGGGGCTACGAGCAGTACTTC.